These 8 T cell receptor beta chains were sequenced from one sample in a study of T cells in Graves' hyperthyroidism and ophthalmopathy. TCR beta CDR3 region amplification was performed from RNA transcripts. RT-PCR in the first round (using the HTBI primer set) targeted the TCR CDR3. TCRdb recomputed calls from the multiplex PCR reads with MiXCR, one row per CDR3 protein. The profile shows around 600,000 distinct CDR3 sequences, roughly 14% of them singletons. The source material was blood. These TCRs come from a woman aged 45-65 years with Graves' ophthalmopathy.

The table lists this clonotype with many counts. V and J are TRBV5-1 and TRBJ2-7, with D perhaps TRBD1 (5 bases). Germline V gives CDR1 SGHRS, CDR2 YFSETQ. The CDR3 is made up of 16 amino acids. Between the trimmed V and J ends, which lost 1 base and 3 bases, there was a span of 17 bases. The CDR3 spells CASSLSQGLRDYEQYF. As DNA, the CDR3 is TGCGCCAGCAGCTTGTCGCAGGGCCTGAGAGACTACGAGCAGTACTTC.

The CDR3 loop is CASRSGTVETQYF. Written as DNA, the CDR3 is TGCGCCAGCAGGTCCGGGACGGTGGAGACCCAGTACTTC. V and J are TRBV5-1 and TRBJ2-5, with D possibly called TRBD1 or TRBD2 (5 bases each). V lost 5 bases and J 5 bases, leaving 13 bases between the germline ends. The CDR3 runs 13 residues. Germline V gene lookup returns CDR1 SGHRS and CDR2 YFSETQ.

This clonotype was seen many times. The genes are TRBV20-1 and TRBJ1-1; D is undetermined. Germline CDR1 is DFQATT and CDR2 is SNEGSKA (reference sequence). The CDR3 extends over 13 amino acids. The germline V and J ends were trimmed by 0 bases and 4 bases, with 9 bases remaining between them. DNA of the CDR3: TGCAGTGCTAGAGATTTACGGGGCACTGAAGCTTTCTTT. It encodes CSARDLRGTEAFF.

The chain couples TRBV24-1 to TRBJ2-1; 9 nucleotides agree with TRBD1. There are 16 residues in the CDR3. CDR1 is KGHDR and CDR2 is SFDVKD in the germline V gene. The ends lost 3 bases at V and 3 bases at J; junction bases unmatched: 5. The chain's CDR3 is CATSDPQGAVYNEQFF. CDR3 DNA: TGTGCCACCAGTGATCCACAGGGGGCTGTCTACAATGAGCAGTTCTTC.

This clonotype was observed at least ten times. The CDR3 loop reads CASYTSGMVRSYNEQFF. The CDR3 DNA sequence: TGCGCCAGCTATACTAGCGGGATGGTGAGGTCCTACAATGAGCAGTTCTTC. The chain carries TRBV5-1 and TRBJ2-1, with 10 bases that match TRBD2. Unmatched junction bases numbered 11, after V lost 7 bases and J lost 1 base. The CDR3 is 17 amino acids. Looked up from germline, CDR1 is SGHRS and CDR2 is YFSETQ.

The DNA of the CDR3 is TGTGCCAGCACCAGGGACAGCCAACTGTTTTTT. As protein: CASTRDSQLFF. The chain couples TRBV7-9 to TRBJ1-4, with 7 nucleotides matching TRBD1. The CDR3 covers 11 residues. With 7 bases clipped from V and 12 bases from J, the junction kept 5 bases outside the gene matches. The germline gives CDR1 SEHNR, CDR2 FQNEAQ (reference sequence).

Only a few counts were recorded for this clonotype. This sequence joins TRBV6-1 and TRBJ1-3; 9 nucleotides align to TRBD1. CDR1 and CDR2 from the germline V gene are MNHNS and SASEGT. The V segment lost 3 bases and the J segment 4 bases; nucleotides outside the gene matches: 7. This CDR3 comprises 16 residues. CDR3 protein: CASSDTGTGNGNTIYF. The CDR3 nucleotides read TGTGCCAGCAGTGACACCGGGACAGGGAACGGAAACACCATATATTTT.

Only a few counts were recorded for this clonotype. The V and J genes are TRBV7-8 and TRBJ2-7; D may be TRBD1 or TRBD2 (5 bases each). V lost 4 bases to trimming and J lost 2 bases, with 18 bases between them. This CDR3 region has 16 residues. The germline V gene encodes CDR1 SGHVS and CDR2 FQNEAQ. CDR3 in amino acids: CASSWTRDALTYEQYF. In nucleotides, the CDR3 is TGTGCCAGCAGCTGGACCCGGGACGCACTAACCTACGAGCAGTACTTC.